This T cell receptor (beta chain) stems from a study of cytomegalovirus exposure and HLA in healthy donors. Background on the study: Earlier, 100 million to 120 million unique TCR beta sequences were recovered from approximately 180 million T cells by an analysis.

This CDR3 spans 13 amino acids. Germline V gene data show CDR1 as SEHNR and CDR2 as FQNEAQ (reference sequence). This PCR relied on a set of 60 Vbeta primers and 13 Jbeta primers. Clones were read by immunoSEQ multiplex PCR, and TCRdb kept only the in-frame ones, dropping some. Here the sample spans 220,000 or so clones, approximately 68% being singletons. Overall study results and limits: TCR beta chains numbering under 200 were designated cytomegalovirus-associated. With DRB1 most and HLA-C fewest, TCR association rates differed between HLA loci in a later analysis.

In nominal health when sampled, donors likely had unrecorded immune exposures nonetheless. A remark on this clone: Its antigen is undetermined. A read error may account for a junction end that differs from germline.

V and J are TRBV7-9 and TRBJ1-1; 10 positions agree with TRBD1. The clonotype was recovered from a woman aged 25 to 39 in good health and CMV-seronegative. Sequencing was done on a sample of PBMCs. The CDR3 nucleotides are TGTTCCAGCAGCACGACAGGGGGCACTGAAGCTCTCTTT. It translates to CSSSTTGGTEALF.